The 30 T cell receptor beta chains reported below all come from one sample, sequenced in a study of cytomegalovirus exposure and HLA in healthy donors. 60 Vbeta and 13 Jbeta primers were used in PCR. Sequenced by immunoSEQ multiplex PCR; TCRdb stores in-frame clones only, minus some. The sample contains roughly 130,000 clones, more than 65% of which appear only once. Sample: PBMCs. All receptors derive from a woman aged 18 to 35 in good health and CMV-seropositive.

The gene calls are TRBV29-1 and TRBJ2-1, with a tentative D call TRBD2 (7 bases). Trimming took off 5 bases at V and 8 bases at J, with 22 bases between the two ends. The CDR3 sequence is 15 residues long. The germline V gene has CDR1 SQVTM and CDR2 ANQGSEA. This chain's CDR3 is CSVYAGALSGDEQFF. DNA of the CDR3: TGCAGCGTTTATGCGGGGGCCCTCTCTGGGGATGAGCAGTTCTTC.

Worth noting for this clone: The junction departs from the called germline gene at one end, perhaps through a read error. The rearrangement joins TRBV7-9 to TRBJ1-2, with 9 positions matching TRBD1. This CDR3 is 12 amino acids long. Looked up from germline, CDR1 is SEHNR and CDR2 is FQNEAQ (reference sequence). The CDR3 DNA reads as TGTTCCAGCAGTAGACAGGGGGATGGCTACACCTTC. Its protein product is CSSSRQGDGYTF. The variable domain in full, with the rest retrieved from reference TRBV7-9 and TRBJ1-2, is DTGVSQNPRHKITKRGQNVTFRCDPISEHNRLYWYRQTLGQGPEFLTYFQNEAQLEKSRLLSDRFSAERPKGSFSTLEIQRTEQGDSAMYLCSSSRQGDGYTFGSGTRLTVV.

V is TRBV23-1 and J is TRBJ2-7, with 8 nucleotides matching TRBD2. TRBV23-1 qualifies as an ORF whose function is uncertain. The CDR3 length is 17 residues. V trimming: 1 base; J trimming: 2 bases; junction bases outside the gene matches: 10. The DNA for the CDR3 is TGCGCCAGCAGTCAATATGGCGGGCGGGGGGTTGCCTACGAGCAGTACTTC. Its translation is CASSQYGGRGVAYEQYF.

V gene TRBV11-2 combines with J gene TRBJ2-7; no clear D. The CDR3 has 13 amino acids. Germline-derived CDR1 and CDR2 are SGHAT and FQNNGV. V was shortened by 1 base and J by 0 bases, with 4 bases between the two germline ends. CDR3 region: CASSLGVSYEQYF. CDR3 in DNA: TGTGCCAGCAGCTTAGGCGTCTCCTACGAGCAGTACTTC.

The rearrangement links TRBV7-9 to TRBJ2-2, with a tentative D call TRBD1 (6 bases). V was trimmed by 6 bases and J by 5 bases, leaving 19 bases between them. The CDR3 runs to 16 residues. Germline V gene sequence: CDR1 SEHNR, CDR2 FQNEAQ (reference sequence). The CDR3 sequence is CASSPQGFSGTGELFF. DNA for the CDR3: TGTGCCAGCAGTCCCCAGGGGTTTTCTGGTACCGGGGAGCTGTTTTTT. The variable domain in full, completed from reference TRBV7-9 and TRBJ2-2, reads DTGVSQNPRHKITKRGQNVTFRCDPISEHNRLYWYRQTLGQGPEFLTYFQNEAQLEKSRLLSDRFSAERPKGSFSTLEIQRTEQGDSAMYLCASSPQGFSGTGELFFGEGSRLTVL.

V and J are TRBV15 and TRBJ2-7, with TRBD2 identical over 9 bases. This CDR3 comprises 17 residues. Germline CDR1 LNHNV, CDR2 YYDKDF (reference sequence). Trimming took 0 bases from V and 1 from J; bases not matched to a gene: 7. CDR3 coding DNA: TGTGCCACCAGCAGAGAAGTTCTAGCGGGGCGTTCCTACGAGCAGTACTTC. It encodes CATSREVLAGRSYEQYF. The complete variable domain, with remaining parts taken from reference TRBV15 and TRBJ2-7, reads DAMVIQNPRYQVTQFGKPVTLSCSQTLNHNVMYWYQQKSSQAPKLLFHYYDKDFNNEADTPDNFQSRRPNTSFCFLDIRSPGLGDTAMYLCATSREVLAGRSYEQYFGPGTRLTVT.

This chain joins TRBV28 and TRBJ2-7; 7 bases are shared with TRBD1. V shed 8 bases, J shed 6 bases, and the junction held 7 bases outside the gene matches. Germline CDR1 is MDHEN and CDR2 is SYDVKM. The CDR3 contains 12 residues. CDR3 DNA: TGTGCCAGCGAGGGGGCCCCGGGCGAGCAGTACTTC. Protein: CASEGAPGEQYF.

This chain joins TRBV7-2 and TRBJ2-5, with 9 positions matching TRBD1. The CDR3 spans 15 residues. Germline CDR1 SGHTA, CDR2 FQGNSA. J lost 5 bases, V lost 1 base, and 5 bases had no gene match. In nucleotides, the CDR3 is TGTGCCAGCAGCTTAGACCCGGGACAGGGCGAGACCCAGTACTTC. Its protein product is CASSLDPGQGETQYF.

V gene TRBV7-9 combines with J gene TRBJ1-2; D unclear. The germline V gene has CDR1 SEHNR and CDR2 FQNEAQ (reference sequence). Trimming cost V 3 bases and J 0 bases, with 11 bases left between them. The CDR3 has 15 amino acids. The CDR3 region has the DNA TGTGCCAGCAGCTTGTCGTATGGAGCTAACTATGGCTACACCTTC. This sequence encodes CASSLSYGANYGYTF.

The chain has TRBV6-5 and TRBJ2-5, with D perhaps TRBD2 (5 bases). The CDR3 covers 14 residues. Germline lookup yields CDR1 MNHEY and CDR2 SVGAGI. V dropped 2 bases and J dropped 3 bases, with 10 bases sitting between them. CDR3 sequence reads: CASSYDGLKETQYF. CDR3 nucleotides: TGTGCCAGCAGTTACGACGGACTCAAAGAGACCCAGTACTTC.

The chain employs TRBV18 and TRBJ1-1; D uncertain. The V and J ends lost 4 bases and 2 bases respectively, with 14 bases between them. The CDR3 covers 15 residues. CDR1 is KGHSH and CDR2 is LQKENI in the germline V gene. DNA for the CDR3: TGTGCCAGCTCACTTTTTCCAGGCCTTAACACTGAAGCTTTCTTT. The encoded protein is CASSLFPGLNTEAFF.

The V gene is TRBV6-1, the J gene TRBJ2-3, with TRBD2 matching over 13 bases. V lost 2 bases and J lost 3; bases outside the gene matches: 2. Germline V CDR1 and CDR2: MNHNS, SASEGT. This CDR3 comprises 16 residues. The CDR3 DNA is TGTGCCAGCAGTGAAACTAGCGGGGGGGGTACAGATACGCAGTATTTT. As protein: CASSETSGGGTDTQYF.

The chain links TRBV2 to TRBJ2-6; maybe TRBD1 (5 bases). The CDR3 runs to 15 residues. V lost 6 bases to trimming and J lost 4 bases, with 13 bases between them. Per germline, CDR1 SNHLY and CDR2 FYNNEI. This chain's CDR3 is CASSLDSAGANVLTF. The CDR3, as DNA: TGTGCCAGCAGCCTTGACAGTGCCGGGGCCAACGTCCTGACTTTC.

This chain uses TRBV5-4 with TRBJ1-1; D possibly corresponds to TRBD1 (5 bases). This CDR3 is built from 13 residues. The germline V gene has CDR1 SGHNT and CDR2 YYREEE (reference sequence). V was cut by 1 base and J by 4 bases, with 8 bases left in between. CDR3 sequence (DNA): TGTGCCAGCAGCTTGTCAGGGCGCACTGAAGCTTTCTTT. Protein product: CASSLSGRTEAFF.

The rearrangement joins TRBV23-1 to TRBJ1-2, with D possibly TRBD1 on 5 matching bases. TRBV23-1 is noted as an ORF with a role that remains uncertain. The CDR3 has 14 amino acids. Deletions cut 0 bases from V and 4 bases from J, with 9 bases between. DNA for the CDR3: TGCGCCAGCAGTCAATCTAGGGGTTCCTATGGCTACACCTTC. This translates into CASSQSRGSYGYTF.

The genes are TRBV7-9 and TRBJ2-1; 11 bases align to TRBD2. Germline V gives CDR1 SEHNR, CDR2 FQNEAQ (reference sequence). J was trimmed by 5 bases and V by 7 bases; bases with no gene match: 7. The CDR3 sequence is 15 residues long. The CDR3 coding sequence is TGTGCCAGCACCGAACTAGCGGGAGCAAACAATGAGCAGTTCTTC. Its protein product is CASTELAGANNEQFF.

The CDR3 region has the DNA TGTGCCAGCTCACCACTAGGAGGGGTAAATGAGCAGTTCTTC. Its protein product is CASSPLGGVNEQFF. The rearrangement links TRBV18 to TRBJ2-1; possibly TRBD2 for D (6 bases). This CDR3 contains 14 residues. CDR1 and CDR2 from the germline V gene are KGHSH and LQKENI. V was clipped by 1 base and J by 7 bases, with 11 bases between them.

The V gene is TRBV28, the J gene TRBJ2-7; 11 bases map to TRBD1. Per germline, CDR1 MDHEN and CDR2 SYDVKM. J gave up 5 bases and V 3 bases, and 3 bases lay outside the gene matches. CDR3 length equals 14 residues. In DNA form, the CDR3 reads TGTGCCAGCAGTTTCCCGGGACAGGGGGACGAGCAGTACTTC. Protein sequence: CASSFPGQGDEQYF.

The genes are TRBV6-6 and TRBJ2-3, with D maybe TRBD2 (6 bases). Trimming removed 0 bases from V and 1 base from J, with 11 bases in between. The germline V gene encodes CDR1 MNHNY and CDR2 SVGAGI (reference sequence). The CDR3 loop spans 16 amino acids. As DNA, the CDR3 is TGTGCCAGCAGTTACTCGCAAGGAGGGGGCACAGATACGCAGTATTTT. It specifies CASSYSQGGGTDTQYF.

The genes are TRBV7-9 and TRBJ2-3, with unresolved D. CDR3 length equals 11 residues. From germline, CDR1 is SEHNR and CDR2 FQNEAQ (reference sequence). The ends were cut back, 8 bases at V and 6 bases at J, with 9 bases in the middle. The CDR3 coding sequence is TGTGCCAGCCAATACATGGATACGCAGTATTTT. Protein product: CASQYMDTQYF.

The gene calls are TRBV7-2 and TRBJ2-3; 14 bases are shared with TRBD2. V shed 5 bases, J shed 0 bases, and the junction held 4 bases outside the gene matches. The CDR3 is 17 residues long. The V gene's germline CDR1 is SGHTA and CDR2 FQGNSA. CDR3 nucleotides: TGTGCCAGCAGCCACGGACTAGCGGGGGGTAGCACAGATACGCAGTATTTT. This gives the protein CASSHGLAGGSTDTQYF.

V gene TRBV7-2 combines with J gene TRBJ2-7; D perhaps matches TRBD2 (6 bases). This CDR3 contains 14 residues. V lost 4 bases, J lost 0 bases, and 10 bases lay in between. The germline CDR1 and CDR2 sequences are SGHTA and FQGNSA. The CDR3 region is CASSWDSSSYEQYF. CDR3 in DNA: TGTGCCAGCAGCTGGGACTCAAGCTCCTACGAGCAGTACTTC. Looking up the rest from reference TRBV7-2 and TRBJ2-7 gives the full variable domain: GAGVSQSPSNKVTEKGKDVELRCDPISGHTALYWYRQSLGQGLEFLIYFQGNSAPDKSGLPSDRFSAERTGGSVSTLTIQRTQQEDSAVYLCASSWDSSSYEQYFGPGTRLTVT.

The CDR3 nucleotides are TGTGCCAGCAGCTTATCCTGGGACAGGGAAACCGGGGAGCTGTTTTTT. Amino acid sequence: CASSLSWDRETGELFF. The gene calls are TRBV7-9 and TRBJ2-2; 9 bases are a match to TRBD1. The trim removed 2 bases at V and 5 bases at J, leaving 6 bases unmatched. The CDR3 totals 16 residues. Germline V gene sequence: CDR1 SEHNR, CDR2 FQNEAQ (reference sequence).

This chain connects TRBV5-4 to TRBJ1-1; D unclear. There are 15 residues in the CDR3. Germline V gene data show CDR1 as SGHNT and CDR2 as YYREEE (reference sequence). V was shortened by 0 bases and J by 4 bases, with 13 bases between the two germline ends. The DNA of the CDR3 is TGTGCCAGCAGCTTGGCAGCGCCCTACCGCACTGAAGCTTTCTTT. Translating gives CASSLAAPYRTEAFF.

CDR3 residues: CASSLAGHFSGNTIYF. CDR3 sequence (DNA): TGTGCCAGCAGCTTAGCAGGACACTTTTCTGGAAACACCATATATTTT. The rearrangement joins TRBV11-2 to TRBJ1-3; the D gene is possibly TRBD1 (5 bases). V was clipped by 1 base and J by 1 base, with 11 bases between them. This CDR3 is built from 16 residues. Germline-derived CDR1 and CDR2 are SGHAT and FQNNGV.

The V and J genes are TRBV7-9 and TRBJ1-2; TRBD1 agrees at 9 bases. Germline V gives CDR1 SEHNR, CDR2 FQNEAQ (reference sequence). V was pared by 5 bases and J by 2 bases, with 6 bases of the junction left unmatched. The CDR3 runs to 15 residues. This CDR3 is CASSLPGTGNYGYTF. The DNA for the CDR3 is TGTGCCAGCAGCCTACCCGGGACAGGGAACTATGGCTACACCTTC.

The rearrangement links TRBV12-5 to TRBJ2-7, with a possible D match to TRBD1 (6 bases). Looked up from germline, CDR1 is LGHNT and CDR2 is FRNRAP. V was cut by 7 bases and J by 1 base, with 14 bases left in between. The CDR3 sequence is 14 residues long. The CDR3 is CASAVTGSSYEQYF. CDR3 DNA: TGTGCTAGTGCCGTGACAGGTTCGTCCTACGAGCAGTACTTC. Complete variable domain (other parts from reference TRBV12-5 and TRBJ2-7): DARVTQTPRHKVTEMGQEVTMRCQPILGHNTVFWYRQTMMQGLELLAYFRNRAPLDDSGMPKDRFSAEMPDATLATLKIQPSEPRDSAVYFCASAVTGSSYEQYFGPGTRLTVT.

This clone was observed a handful of times. The V and J genes are TRBV11-2 and TRBJ1-1, with no clear D. The germline gives CDR1 SGHAT, CDR2 FQNNGV. V was trimmed by 0 bases and J by 5 bases, leaving 7 bases between them. This CDR3 region has 13 residues. CDR3 in DNA: TGTGCCAGCAGCTTAGACAGGAGGACTGAAGCTTTCTTT. It translates to CASSLDRRTEAFF.

The chain couples TRBV6-5 to TRBJ2-7; 8 bases align to TRBD2. The V and J ends lost 8 bases and 0 bases, in that order; junction bases with no gene match: 3. The CDR3 is made up of 13 amino acids. From germline, CDR1 is MNHEY and CDR2 SVGAGI. The CDR3 here is CASGGGTSYEQYF. The DNA for the CDR3 is TGTGCCAGCGGCGGGGGGACCTCCTACGAGCAGTACTTC.

The gene calls are TRBV29-1 and TRBJ2-1; 7 nucleotides match TRBD1. The CDR3 loop spans 13 amino acids. V lost 3 bases, J lost 7 bases, and 6 bases stayed unmatched. Germline CDR1 and CDR2: SQVTM and ANQGSEA. The CDR3 DNA sequence: TGCAGCGTTGACACAGGGGTCGGGAATGAGCAGTTCTTC. This codes for CSVDTGVGNEQFF.